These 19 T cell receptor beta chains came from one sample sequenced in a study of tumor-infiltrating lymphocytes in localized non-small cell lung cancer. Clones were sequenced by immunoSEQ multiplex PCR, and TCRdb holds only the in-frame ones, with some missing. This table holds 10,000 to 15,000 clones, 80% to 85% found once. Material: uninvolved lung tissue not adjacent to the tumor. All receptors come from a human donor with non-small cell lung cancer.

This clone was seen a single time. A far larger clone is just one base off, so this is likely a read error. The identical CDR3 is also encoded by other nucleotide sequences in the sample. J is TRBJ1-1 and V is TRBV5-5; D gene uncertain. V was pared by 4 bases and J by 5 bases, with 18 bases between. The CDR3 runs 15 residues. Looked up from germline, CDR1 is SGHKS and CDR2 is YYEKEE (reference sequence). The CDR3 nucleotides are TGTGCCAGCAGCCAAGCTGGTTTTACTGTGACTGAAGCTTTCTTT. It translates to CASSQAGFTVTEAFF.

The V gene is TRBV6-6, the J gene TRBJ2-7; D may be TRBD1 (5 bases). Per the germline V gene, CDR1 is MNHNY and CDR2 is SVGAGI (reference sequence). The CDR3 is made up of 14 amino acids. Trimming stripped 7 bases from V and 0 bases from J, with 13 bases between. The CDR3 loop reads CASKTETFSYEQYF. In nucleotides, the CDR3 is TGTGCCAGCAAGACAGAGACTTTCTCCTACGAGCAGTACTTC.

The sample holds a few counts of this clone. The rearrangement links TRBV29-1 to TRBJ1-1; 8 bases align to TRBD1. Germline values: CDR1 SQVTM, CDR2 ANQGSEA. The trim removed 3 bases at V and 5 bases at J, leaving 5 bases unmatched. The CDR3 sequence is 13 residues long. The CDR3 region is CSVEDREWTEAFF. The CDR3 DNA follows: TGCAGCGTTGAGGACAGGGAATGGACTGAAGCTTTCTTT.

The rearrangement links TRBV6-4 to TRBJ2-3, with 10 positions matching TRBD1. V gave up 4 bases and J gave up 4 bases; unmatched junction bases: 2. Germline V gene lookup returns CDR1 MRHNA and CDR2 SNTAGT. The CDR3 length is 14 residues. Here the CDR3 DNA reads TGTGCCAGCAGTGCCGGGACAGGGGCAGATACGCAGTATTTT. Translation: CASSAGTGADTQYF.

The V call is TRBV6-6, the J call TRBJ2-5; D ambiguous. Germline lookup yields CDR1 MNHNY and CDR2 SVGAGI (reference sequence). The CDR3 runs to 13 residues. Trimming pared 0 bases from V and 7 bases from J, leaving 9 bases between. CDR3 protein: CASSYSLAGTQYF. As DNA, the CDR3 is TGTGCCAGCAGTTACTCTCTGGCAGGGACCCAGTACTTC.

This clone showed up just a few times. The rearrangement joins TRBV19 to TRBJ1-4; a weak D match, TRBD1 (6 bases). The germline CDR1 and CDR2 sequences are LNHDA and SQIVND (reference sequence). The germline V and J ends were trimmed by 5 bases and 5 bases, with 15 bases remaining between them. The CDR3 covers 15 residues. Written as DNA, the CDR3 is TGTGCCAGTAGTGTCTCCGGGACACGGAATGAAAAACTGTTTTTT. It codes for CASSVSGTRNEKLFF.

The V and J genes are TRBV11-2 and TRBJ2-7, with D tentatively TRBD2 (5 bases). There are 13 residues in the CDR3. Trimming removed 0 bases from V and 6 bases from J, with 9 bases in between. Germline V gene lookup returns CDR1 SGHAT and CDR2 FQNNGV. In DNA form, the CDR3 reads TGTGCCAGCAGCTTAGATCACGGGGTCGAGCAGTACTTC. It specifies CASSLDHGVEQYF.

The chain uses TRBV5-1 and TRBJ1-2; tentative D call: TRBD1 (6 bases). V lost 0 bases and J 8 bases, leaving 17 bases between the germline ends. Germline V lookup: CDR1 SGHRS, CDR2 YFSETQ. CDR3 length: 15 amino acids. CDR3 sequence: CASSLVPDSPAGYTF. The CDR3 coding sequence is TGCGCCAGCAGCTTGGTCCCGGACAGTCCTGCGGGCTACACCTTC. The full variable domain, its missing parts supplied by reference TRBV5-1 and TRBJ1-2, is KAGVTQTPRYLIKTRGQQVTLSCSPISGHRSVSWYQQTPGQGLQFLFEYFSETQRNKGNFPGRFSGRQFSNSRSEMNVSTLELGDSALYLCASSLVPDSPAGYTFGSGTRLTVV.

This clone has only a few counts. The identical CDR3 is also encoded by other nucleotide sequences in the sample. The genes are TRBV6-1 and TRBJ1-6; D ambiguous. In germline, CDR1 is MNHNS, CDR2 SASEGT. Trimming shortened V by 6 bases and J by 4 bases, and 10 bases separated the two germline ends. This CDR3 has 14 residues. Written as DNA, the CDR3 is TGTGCCAGCAGCGCCGGACCTTATAATTCACCCCTCCACTTT. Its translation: CASSAGPYNSPLHF.

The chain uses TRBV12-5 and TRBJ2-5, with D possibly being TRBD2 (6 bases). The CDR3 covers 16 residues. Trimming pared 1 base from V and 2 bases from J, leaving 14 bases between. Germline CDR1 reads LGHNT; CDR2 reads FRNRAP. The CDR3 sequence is CASGLGAGSRQETQYF. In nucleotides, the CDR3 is TGTGCTAGTGGTTTGGGGGCGGGATCCAGGCAAGAGACCCAGTACTTC.

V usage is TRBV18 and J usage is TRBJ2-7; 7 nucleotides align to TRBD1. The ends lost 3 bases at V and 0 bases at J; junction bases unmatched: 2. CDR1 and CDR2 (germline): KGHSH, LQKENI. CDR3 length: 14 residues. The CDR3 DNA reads TGTGCCAGCTCACCGGCAGGGGGCTCCTACGAGCAGTACTTC. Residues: CASSPAGGSYEQYF. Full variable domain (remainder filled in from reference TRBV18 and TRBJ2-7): NAGVMQNPRHLVRRRGQEARLRCSPMKGHSHVYWYRQLPEEGLKFMVYLQKENIIDESGMPKERFSAEFPKEGPSILRIQQVVRGDSAAYFCASSPAGGSYEQYFGPGTRLTVT.

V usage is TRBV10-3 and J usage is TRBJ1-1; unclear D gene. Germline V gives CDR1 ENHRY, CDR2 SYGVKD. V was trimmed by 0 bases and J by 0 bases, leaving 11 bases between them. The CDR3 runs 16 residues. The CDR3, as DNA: TGTGCCATCAGTGAGTCGACCCGGACCTTGAACACTGAAGCTTTCTTT. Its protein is CAISESTRTLNTEAFF.

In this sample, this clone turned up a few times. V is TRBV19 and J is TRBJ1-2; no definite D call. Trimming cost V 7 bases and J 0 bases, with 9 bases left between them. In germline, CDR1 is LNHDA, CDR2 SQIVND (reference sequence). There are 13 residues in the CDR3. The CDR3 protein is CASTHGTNYGYTF. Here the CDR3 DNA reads TGTGCCAGTACGCACGGGACTAACTATGGCTACACCTTC.

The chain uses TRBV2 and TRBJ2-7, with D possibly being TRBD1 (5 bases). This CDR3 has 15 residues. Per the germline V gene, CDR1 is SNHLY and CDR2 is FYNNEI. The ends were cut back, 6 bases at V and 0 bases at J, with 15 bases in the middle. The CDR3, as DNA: TGTGCCAGCAGACTCGACAGTTCCCTCTCCTACGAGCAGTACTTC. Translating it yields CASRLDSSLSYEQYF.

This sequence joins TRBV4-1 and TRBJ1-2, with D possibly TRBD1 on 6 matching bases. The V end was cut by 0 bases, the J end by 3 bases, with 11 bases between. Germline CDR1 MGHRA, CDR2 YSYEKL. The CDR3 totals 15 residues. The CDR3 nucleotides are TGCGCCAGCAGCCAAGACGTGGACAGATACTATGGCTACACCTTC. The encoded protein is CASSQDVDRYYGYTF.

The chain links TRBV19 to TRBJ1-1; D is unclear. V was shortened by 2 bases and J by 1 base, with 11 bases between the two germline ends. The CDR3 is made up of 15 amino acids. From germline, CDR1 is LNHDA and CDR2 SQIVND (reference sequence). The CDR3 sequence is CASSISAARNTEAFF. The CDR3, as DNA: TGTGCCAGTAGTATATCGGCCGCAAGGAACACTGAAGCTTTCTTT.

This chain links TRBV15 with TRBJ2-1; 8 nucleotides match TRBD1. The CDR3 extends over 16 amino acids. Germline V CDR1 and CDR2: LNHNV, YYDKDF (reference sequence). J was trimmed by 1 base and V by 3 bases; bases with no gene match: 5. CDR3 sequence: CATSSSRGLSYNEQFF. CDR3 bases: TGTGCCACCAGCAGTAGCAGGGGGCTATCCTACAATGAGCAGTTCTTC.

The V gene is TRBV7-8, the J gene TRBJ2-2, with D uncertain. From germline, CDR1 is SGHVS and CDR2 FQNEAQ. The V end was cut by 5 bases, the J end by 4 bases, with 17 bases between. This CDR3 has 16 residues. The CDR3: CASSQNGPVGTGELFF. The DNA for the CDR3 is TGTGCCAGCAGCCAAAATGGCCCTGTCGGCACCGGGGAGCTGTTTTTT.

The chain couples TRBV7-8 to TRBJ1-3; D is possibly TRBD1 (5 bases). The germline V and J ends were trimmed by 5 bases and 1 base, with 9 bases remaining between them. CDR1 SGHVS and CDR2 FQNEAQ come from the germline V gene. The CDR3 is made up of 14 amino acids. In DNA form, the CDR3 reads TGTGCCAGCAGCACCGACAGTTCTGGAAACACCATATATTTT. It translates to CASSTDSSGNTIYF.